Following are 27 T cell receptor beta chains from one sample sequenced in a study of T-cell reconstitution after alpha-beta-depleted transplantation in children. Preparation of the TCRbeta library used unique molecular identifiers. Via MiXCR, TCRdb re-called the PCR reads, giving one row per CDR3 protein. Found here are 480,000 or so distinct CDR3 sequences, under 12% of them singletons; the top ten hold 2% to 2.5%. Sequenced here: PBMCs, sampled before TCRalphabeta/CD19-depleted stem cell transplant. These receptors were taken from a child aged 2 to 10 with inherited bone marrow failure, due to receive a stem cell transplant.

This clonotype was recorded at least ten times. This chain uses TRBV10-3 with TRBJ2-1; D may be TRBD2 (6 bases). Trimming took off 6 bases at V and 4 bases at J, with 16 bases between the two ends. The germline gives CDR1 ENHRY, CDR2 SYGVKD. The CDR3 has 15 amino acids. The CDR3 loop is CAIRTGTLSYNEQFF. The CDR3 coding sequence is TGTGCCATCAGGACCGGGACTCTGTCTTACAATGAGCAGTTCTTC.

Notes on this clonotype: A much larger clone is a single base away; this may be a read error. V usage is TRBV28 and J usage is TRBJ1-1; D is undetermined. Per the germline V gene, CDR1 is MDHEN and CDR2 is SYDVKM. V lost 3 bases, J lost 1 base, and 6 bases lay in between. The CDR3 spans 13 residues. The CDR3 sequence is CASSFWGNTEAFF. The CDR3 DNA follows: TGTGCCAGCAGTTTTTGGGGGAACACTGAAGCTTTCTTT.

This clonotype was seen repeatedly, ten times or more. The rearrangement joins TRBV20-1 to TRBJ1-5; D gene ambiguous. The CDR3 runs 12 residues. V was shortened by 8 bases and J by 7 bases, with 15 bases between the two germline ends. CDR1 is DFQATT and CDR2 is SNEGSKA in the germline V gene (reference sequence). CDR3 in amino acids: CSTVSQEQPQHF. The DNA of the CDR3 is TGCAGTACAGTGTCTCAGGAACAGCCCCAGCATTTT.

This clonotype was recorded at least ten times. The chain links TRBV6-2 or TRBV6-3 to TRBJ2-7; the D gene is possibly TRBD2 (6 bases). Germline CDR1 reads MNHEY; CDR2 reads SVGEGT. The germline V and J ends were trimmed by 9 bases and 7 bases, with 16 bases remaining between them. This CDR3 region has 12 residues. CDR3 DNA: TGTGCCAGGCAGACCGGAGGAGGGGAGCAGTACTTC. Protein: CARQTGGGEQYF.

This clonotype was observed many times. This sequence joins TRBV20-1 and TRBJ2-7, with a possible D match to TRBD2 (5 bases). V was trimmed by 3 bases and J by 6 bases, leaving 9 bases between them. Germline-derived CDR1 and CDR2 are DFQATT and SNEGSKA (reference sequence). CDR3 length: 11 amino acids. The CDR3 protein is CSASRGSEQYF. The CDR3 coding sequence is TGCAGTGCTAGCAGAGGGAGCGAGCAGTACTTC.

This clonotype was seen at least ten times. This chain connects TRBV7-9 to TRBJ1-1, with 9 positions matching TRBD1. The CDR3 runs to 17 residues. J gave up 2 bases and V 5 bases, and 12 bases lay outside the gene matches. Germline V gene sequence: CDR1 SEHNR, CDR2 FQNEAQ (reference sequence). CDR3 DNA sequence: TGTGCCAGCAGCGTAGTGATATCGGACAGGGGTAACACTGAAGCTTTCTTT. This gives the protein CASSVVISDRGNTEAFF.

In its sample, this clonotype was seen many times. CDR3 nucleotide sequence: TGCAGTGCTAGAGTTCAACTAGCGGTGGGTTTGGACTACAATGAGCAGTTCTTC. Residues: CSARVQLAVGLDYNEQFF. The chain combines TRBV20-1 with TRBJ2-1, with 8 positions matching TRBD2. With V trimmed by 1 base and J by 3 bases, 14 bases remained unmatched. The CDR3 extends over 18 amino acids. Germline CDR1 reads DFQATT; CDR2 reads SNEGSKA (reference sequence).

There are many counts of this clonotype. J is TRBJ1-2 and V is TRBV20-1, with D possibly being TRBD1 (5 bases). The CDR3 runs to 11 residues. Looked up from germline, CDR1 is DFQATT and CDR2 is SNEGSKA (reference sequence). CDR3 coding DNA: TGCAGCGCAGGGAGCAGCTATGGCTACACCTTC. Its protein is CSAGSSYGYTF.

The chain carries TRBV19 and TRBJ2-3; 11 positions match TRBD2. Germline assignment: CDR1 LNHDA and CDR2 SQIVND (reference sequence). This CDR3 is 18 amino acids long. V lost 9 bases, J lost 0 bases, and 14 bases stayed unmatched. The CDR3 coding sequence is TGTGCCAGCCACAGCAAAATCCGGACTAGCGGGAGCACAGATACGCAGTATTTT. Translation gives CASHSKIRTSGSTDTQYF.

There are many counts of this clonotype. The chain joins TRBV5-6 to TRBJ2-1, with D uncertain. The CDR3 is 14 residues long. The V end lost 3 bases, the J end lost 8 bases, and 15 bases lay between the germline ends. Looked up from germline, CDR1 is SGHDT and CDR2 is YYEEEE. DNA for the CDR3: TGTGCCAGCAGCTGGAGACTGGCCGCCCATGAGCAGTTCTTC. Its translation is CASSWRLAAHEQFF.

This clonotype was found many times. The rearrangement uses TRBV4-3 and TRBJ2-7, with 8 bases aligning to TRBD1. V shed 0 bases, J shed 7 bases, and the junction held 2 bases outside the gene matches. The CDR3 consists of 13 residues. The germline V gene has CDR1 LGHNA and CDR2 YSLEER. The CDR3 here is CASSQEQGGEQYF. The CDR3 region has the DNA TGCGCCAGCAGCCAAGAACAGGGGGGTGAGCAGTACTTC.

This clonotype was recorded many times. The rearrangement uses TRBV3-1 and TRBJ1-2; D unresolved. The V gene's germline CDR1 is LGHDT and CDR2 YNNKEL (reference sequence). The V and J ends lost 2 bases and 4 bases respectively, with 11 bases between them. There are 14 residues in the CDR3. The CDR3 loop reads CASSQPGRFYGYTF. In DNA, the CDR3 is TGTGCCAGCAGCCAACCCGGACGGTTCTATGGCTACACCTTC.

This clonotype was detected many times. The chain recombines TRBV28 with TRBJ1-3; D may be TRBD1 (6 bases). CDR1 and CDR2 (germline): MDHEN, SYDVKM. Trimming left V 6 bases short and J 5 bases short, with 11 bases between. This CDR3 is 13 amino acids long. CDR3 residues: CASREGTRNTIYF. CDR3 DNA: TGTGCCAGCAGGGAAGGGACAAGAAACACCATATATTTT.

The chain couples TRBV6-1 to TRBJ2-1; D unresolved. Germline V gene sequence: CDR1 MNHNS, CDR2 SASEGT. Trimming shortened V by 7 bases and J by 3 bases, and 13 bases separated the two germline ends. CDR3 length: 14 amino acids. The CDR3 DNA sequence: TGTGCCAGCACCGTGGGCCCCATCTACAATGAGCAGTTCTTC. This gives the protein CASTVGPIYNEQFF.

This clonotype was counted at least ten times. This chain connects TRBV5-5 to TRBJ2-3, with 8 bases aligning to TRBD2. V gave up 0 bases and J gave up 2 bases; unmatched junction bases: 5. Germline CDR1 SGHKS, CDR2 YYEKEE (reference sequence). The CDR3 consists of 16 residues. The chain's CDR3 is CASSLVVAGITDTQYF. CDR3 DNA: TGTGCCAGCAGCTTGGTCGTAGCGGGAATCACAGATACGCAGTATTTT.

This clonotype is a singleton in its sample. V is TRBV28 and J is TRBJ2-7, with D perhaps TRBD1 or TRBD2 (5 bases each). Germline V gene lookup returns CDR1 MDHEN and CDR2 SYDVKM. Deletions cut 3 bases from V and 9 bases from J, with 9 bases between. This CDR3 region has 11 residues. The CDR3 protein is CASSLGPWQYF. CDR3 sequence (DNA): TGTGCCAGCAGTTTGGGACCATGGCAGTACTTC.

This clonotype was recorded at least ten times. The chain carries TRBV12-3 or TRBV12-4 and TRBJ2-5; 7 positions match TRBD1. This CDR3 spans 15 amino acids. J gave up 2 bases and V 8 bases, and 11 bases lay outside the gene matches. The chain's CDR3 is CASQTIGTAQETQYF. The CDR3 DNA follows: TGTGCCAGCCAAACAATCGGGACAGCGCAAGAGACCCAGTACTTC.

This clonotype was observed many times. The chain combines TRBV7-2 with TRBJ2-1, with 7 bases fitting TRBD2. V was clipped by 3 bases and J by 4 bases; unmatched bases: 9. This CDR3 is 16 amino acids long. CDR1 is SGHTA, CDR2 FQGNSA, per germline. CDR3 in amino acids: CASSFPRGGGYNEQFF. CDR3 DNA sequence: TGTGCCAGCAGCTTCCCCCGGGGCGGGGGATACAATGAGCAGTTCTTC.

This clonotype was picked up many times. The chain has TRBV7-8 and TRBJ2-1; D is perhaps TRBD2 (6 bases). V was trimmed by 1 base and J by 4 bases, leaving 14 bases between them. CDR1 is SGHVS, CDR2 FQNEAQ, per germline. The CDR3 length is 16 residues. The CDR3 is CASSLGQSGPYNEQFF. The CDR3 DNA follows: TGTGCCAGCAGCTTAGGGCAAAGCGGGCCTTACAATGAGCAGTTCTTC.

This clonotype has at least ten counts. The V call is TRBV7-2, the J call TRBJ1-4; D gene uncertain. Trimming took off 4 bases at V and 5 bases at J, with 14 bases between the two ends. The CDR3 has 15 residues. CDR1 is SGHTA and CDR2 is FQGNSA in the germline V gene. The chain's CDR3 is CASSSPSFLNEKLFF. The CDR3 nucleotides are TGTGCCAGCAGCTCGCCCAGCTTTTTAAATGAAAAACTGTTTTTT.

Many counts were recorded for this clonotype. The genes are TRBV5-1 and TRBJ1-2; 10 positions match TRBD1. V shed 4 bases and J 7 bases; nucleotides not matched to a gene: 4. Germline CDR1 and CDR2: SGHRS and YFSETQ. The length of the CDR3 is 13 residues. CDR3 sequence (DNA): TGCGCCAGCAGCCTCCGGGACAGGGGTGGCTACACCTTC. Translating it yields CASSLRDRGGYTF.

This clonotype was seen at least ten times. The chain carries TRBV11-2 and TRBJ2-5, with 7 nucleotides matching TRBD2. Trimming took 1 base from V and 5 from J; bases not matched to a gene: 7. In germline, CDR1 is SGHAT, CDR2 FQNNGV. This CDR3 contains 15 residues. CDR3 nucleotides: TGTGCCAGCAGCTTAGCCCTGGCGGGAGAGGAGACCCAGTACTTC. Its translation: CASSLALAGEETQYF.

This clonotype was seen many times. The chain recombines TRBV20-1 with TRBJ2-2; no clear D gene. The V end was cut by 0 bases, the J end by 6 bases, with 17 bases between. Germline V gene sequence: CDR1 DFQATT, CDR2 SNEGSKA (reference sequence). The CDR3 sequence is 16 residues long. CDR3 amino acids: CSARDDLDYEAGELFF. CDR3 sequence (DNA): TGCAGTGCTAGAGATGACTTAGATTATGAGGCCGGGGAGCTGTTTTTT.

This clonotype was observed a handful of times. J is TRBJ1-2 and V is TRBV20-1; D gene uncertain. This CDR3 is built from 12 residues. From germline, CDR1 is DFQATT and CDR2 SNEGSKA (reference sequence). Trimming took 4 bases from V and 8 from J, leaving 14 bases between them. CDR3 in DNA: TGCAGTGCTACCCTTCTCGACAACGGCTACACCTTC. This encodes CSATLLDNGYTF.

Only a few counts were recorded for this clonotype. The chain has TRBV13 and TRBJ2-1; perhaps D is TRBD1 or TRBD2 (5 bases each). V dropped 7 bases and J dropped 6 bases, with 43 bases sitting between them. CDR3 length: 23 residues. CDR1 PRHDT and CDR2 FYEKMQ come from the germline V gene (reference sequence). The CDR3, as DNA: TGTGCCAGCACCTCCATTCGAGGGGCTCACCCGGGCGCGAGGCTAGCCGAGGGCAATGAGCAGTTCTTC. This encodes CASTSIRGAHPGARLAEGNEQFF. The full variable domain, completed using reference TRBV13 and TRBJ2-1, is AAGVIQSPRHLIKEKRETATLKCYPIPRHDTVYWYQQGPGQDPQFLISFYEKMQSDKGSIPDRFSAQQFSDYHSELNMSSLELGDSALYFCASTSIRGAHPGARLAEGNEQFFGPGTRLTVL.

This clonotype came up many times. The genes are TRBV20-1 and TRBJ2-1; the match to TRBD2 covers 7 bases. CDR3 length: 14 residues. The J segment lost 3 bases and the V segment lost 6 bases, leaving 8 bases of the junction unmatched. Germline lookup yields CDR1 DFQATT and CDR2 SNEGSKA (reference sequence). Here the CDR3 DNA reads TGCAGTGCCATCCCGGGGGGTGGCTACAATGAGCAGTTCTTC. Its protein product is CSAIPGGGYNEQFF.

V gene TRBV7-9 combines with J gene TRBJ2-1; TRBD2 agrees at 12 bases. Per the germline V gene, CDR1 is SEHNR and CDR2 is FQNEAQ (reference sequence). The CDR3 has 15 amino acids. Trimming removed 5 bases from V and 6 bases from J; junction bases left unmatched: 5. CDR3: CASSAASGRGNEQFF. The CDR3 nucleotides are TGTGCCAGCAGCGCAGCTAGCGGGAGGGGCAATGAGCAGTTCTTC.